This TCR beta chain is from a study of blood T cell repertoires in COVID-19. Study-wide background: Donors in the United States, Italy and Spain gave samples during acute or convalescent COVID-19. The analysed material was cDNA or gDNA that came from T cells, B-cell-depleted T cells, or PBMCs.

The CDR3 runs to 12 residues. CDR1 is MDHEN and CDR2 is SYDVKM in the germline V gene. V gave up 10 bases and J gave up 8 bases, with 17 bases separating them. Per the study methods: Reference gene primer amplification gave nucleated cell count estimates. Sequencing used immunoSEQ multiplex PCR; TCRdb keeps in-frame clones, though not all of them. That table is the source of V, J and clone size, and D and trimming were worked out from the DNA. This sample has about 58,000 clones, with 70% to 90% found just once. The origin of this receptor is a man between 60 and 75 years old with acute or convalescent COVID-19. The rearrangement links TRBV28 to TRBJ1-2, with a weak D call TRBD1 (6 bases). Sequenced: peripheral blood. In nucleotides, the CDR3 is TGTGCCACCAATTCCGGGACACTCGGCTACACCTTC. Translated, it gives CATNSGTLGYTF.